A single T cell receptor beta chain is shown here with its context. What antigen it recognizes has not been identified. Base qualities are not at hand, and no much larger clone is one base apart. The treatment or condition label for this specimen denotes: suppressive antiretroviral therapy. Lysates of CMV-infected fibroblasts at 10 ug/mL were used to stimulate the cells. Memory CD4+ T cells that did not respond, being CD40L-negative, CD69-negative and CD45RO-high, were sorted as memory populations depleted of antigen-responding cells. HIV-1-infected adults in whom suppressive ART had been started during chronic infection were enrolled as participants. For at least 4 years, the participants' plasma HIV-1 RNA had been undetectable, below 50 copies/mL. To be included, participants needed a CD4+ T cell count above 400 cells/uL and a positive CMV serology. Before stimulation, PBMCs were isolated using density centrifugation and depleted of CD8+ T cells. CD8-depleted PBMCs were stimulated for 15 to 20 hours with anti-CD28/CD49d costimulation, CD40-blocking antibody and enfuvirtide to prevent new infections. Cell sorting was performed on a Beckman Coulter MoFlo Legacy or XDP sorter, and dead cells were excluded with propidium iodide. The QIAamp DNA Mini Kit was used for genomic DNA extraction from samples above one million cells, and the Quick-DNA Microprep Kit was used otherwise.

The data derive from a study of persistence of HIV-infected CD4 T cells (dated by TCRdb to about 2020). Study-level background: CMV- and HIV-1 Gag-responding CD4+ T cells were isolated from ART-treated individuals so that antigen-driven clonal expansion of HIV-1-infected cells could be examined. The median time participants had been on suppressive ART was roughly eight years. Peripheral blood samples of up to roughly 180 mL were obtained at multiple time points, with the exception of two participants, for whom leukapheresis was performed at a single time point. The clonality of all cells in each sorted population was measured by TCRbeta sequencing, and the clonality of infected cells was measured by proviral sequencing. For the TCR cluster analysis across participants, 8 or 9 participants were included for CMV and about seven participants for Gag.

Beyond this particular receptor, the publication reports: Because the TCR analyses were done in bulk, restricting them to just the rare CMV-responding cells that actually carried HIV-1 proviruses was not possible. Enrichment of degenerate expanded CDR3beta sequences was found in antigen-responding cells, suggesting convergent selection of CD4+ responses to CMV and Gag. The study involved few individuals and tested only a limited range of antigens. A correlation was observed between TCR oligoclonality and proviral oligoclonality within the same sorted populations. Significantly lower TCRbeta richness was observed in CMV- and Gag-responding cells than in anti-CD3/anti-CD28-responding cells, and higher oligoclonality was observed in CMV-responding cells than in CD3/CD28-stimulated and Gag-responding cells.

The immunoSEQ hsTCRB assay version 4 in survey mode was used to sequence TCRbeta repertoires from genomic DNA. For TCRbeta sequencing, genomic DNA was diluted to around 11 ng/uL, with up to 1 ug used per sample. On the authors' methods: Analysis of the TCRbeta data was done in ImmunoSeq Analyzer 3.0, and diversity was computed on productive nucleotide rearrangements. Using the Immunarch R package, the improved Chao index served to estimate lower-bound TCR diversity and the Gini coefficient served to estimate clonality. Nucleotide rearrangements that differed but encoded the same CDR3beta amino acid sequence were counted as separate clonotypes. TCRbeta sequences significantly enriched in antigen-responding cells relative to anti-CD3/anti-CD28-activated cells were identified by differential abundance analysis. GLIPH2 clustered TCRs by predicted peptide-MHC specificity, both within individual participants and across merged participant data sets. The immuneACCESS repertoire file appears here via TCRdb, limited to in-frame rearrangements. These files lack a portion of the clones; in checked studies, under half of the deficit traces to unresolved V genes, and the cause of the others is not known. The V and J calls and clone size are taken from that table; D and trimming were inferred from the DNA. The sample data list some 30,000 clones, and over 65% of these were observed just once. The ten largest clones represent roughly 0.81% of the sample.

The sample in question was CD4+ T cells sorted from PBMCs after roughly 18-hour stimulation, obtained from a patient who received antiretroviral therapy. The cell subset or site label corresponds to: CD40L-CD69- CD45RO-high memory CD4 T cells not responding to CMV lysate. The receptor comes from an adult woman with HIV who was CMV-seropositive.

The CDR3 loop reads CASGPLLAKNIQYF. The DNA reads TGTGCCAGCGGCCCTCTTCTAGCCAAAAACATTCAGTACTTC. Recombination joined TRBV6-6 with TRBJ2-4; the D gene lacks a confident call. The trim is 8 bases for V and 0 bases for J, with a gap of 11 bases between the germline ends. Reading the germline V gene (reference sequence) gives CDR1 MNHNY and CDR2 SVGAGI. The CDR3 measures 14 amino acids from cysteine to phenylalanine. CDR3 DNA only is kept here, 42 bases in frame from base 1.